The 3 T cell receptor beta chains below all came from one sample that was sequenced in a study of cytomegalovirus exposure and HLA in healthy donors. PCR involved 60 Vbeta and 13 Jbeta primers. The protocol was immunoSEQ multiplex PCR, while the TCRdb copy is restricted to in-frame clones and leaves out a portion. The sample holds about 200,000 clones, roughly three quarters seen once. Sequencing was done on a sample of PBMCs. These receptors came from a male donor in good health and CMV-seropositive.

V and J are TRBV9 and TRBJ1-1; D remains ambiguous. V lost 3 bases and J 1 base, leaving 7 bases between the germline ends. Germline V gene data show CDR1 as SGDLS and CDR2 as YYNGEE. This CDR3 is built from 13 residues. CDR3 loop: CASSGGANTEAFF. For the CDR3, the DNA is TGTGCCAGCAGCGGGGGAGCGAACACTGAAGCTTTCTTT.

The chain recombines TRBV7-8 with TRBJ1-6; 7 bases are a match to TRBD1. The CDR3 consists of 14 residues. Germline values: CDR1 SGHVS, CDR2 FQNEAQ. V shed 2 bases and J 7 bases; nucleotides not matched to a gene: 2. The chain's CDR3 is CASSLQGQNSPLHF. Written as DNA, the CDR3 is TGTGCCAGCAGCTTACAGGGACAGAATTCACCCCTCCACTTT. The full variable domain, with the rest looked up from reference TRBV7-8 and TRBJ1-6, is GAGVSQSPRYKVAKRGQDVALRCDPISGHVSLFWYQQALGQGPEFLTYFQNEAQLDKSGLPSDRFFAERPEGSVSTLKIQRTQQEDSAVYLCASSLQGQNSPLHFGNGTRLTVT.

This chain connects TRBV9 to TRBJ2-7; D might be TRBD1 (6 bases). CDR3 length equals 14 residues. CDR1 is SGDLS, CDR2 YYNGEE, per germline. Between the trimmed V and J ends, which lost 4 bases and 5 bases, there was a span of 16 bases. For the CDR3, the DNA is TGTGCCAGCAGCCCCCATGGGGGCAGTAACGAGCAGTACTTC. It translates to CASSPHGGSNEQYF.